A selection of T cell receptor beta chains follows, all from one sample in a study of CXCR3-negative and CXCR3-positive naive CD8 T cells. No DNA is given; TCRdb re-called the 5' RACE reads and lists each CDR3 protein once. The sample table sets out 45,000 to 60,000 distinct CDR3 sequences. Sequencing was carried out using memory CD8+ T cells from blood. The source is a human donor in good health. Some clones in this sample may be carry-over from other donors' samples. Both conserved end residues are part of each CDR3. Clone size is not always given. Where it is, it says once, few, many or a class for expanded clones.

abundance: NA
v_gene: TRBV27
j_gene: TRBJ2-1
CDR3aa: CASSFLGTGEQFF

abundance: NA
v_gene: TRBV13
j_gene: TRBJ2-1
CDR3aa: CASSPMQGANNEQFF

abundance: NA
v_gene: TRBV29-1
j_gene: TRBJ1-4
CDR3aa: CSVEDLGQQNEKLFF

abundance: NA
v_gene: TRBV29-1
j_gene: TRBJ2-2
CDR3aa: CSVPRGPGELFF

abundance: NA
v_gene: TRBV28
j_gene: TRBJ2-5
CDR3aa: CASSFMSRGLETQYF

abundance: NA
v_gene: TRBV6-1
j_gene: TRBJ2-1
CDR3aa: CASSETRLTSKYNEQFF

abundance: NA
v_gene: TRBV5-6
j_gene: TRBJ1-1
CDR3aa: CASSLAGGNTEAFF

abundance: NA
v_gene: TRBV20-1
j_gene: TRBJ2-1
CDR3aa: CSARDGLAASRKFF

abundance: NA
v_gene: TRBV3-1
j_gene: TRBJ1-1
CDR3aa: CASSRDRSGTEVFF

abundance: NA
v_gene: TRBV29-1
j_gene: TRBJ1-2
CDR3aa: CSVVRESNYGYTF

abundance: NA
v_gene: TRBV29-1
j_gene: TRBJ2-5
CDR3aa: CSVDGVEQGYPKTQYF

abundance: NA
v_gene: TRBV29-1
j_gene: TRBJ2-2
CDR3aa: CSVEGTGVNTGELFF

abundance: NA
v_gene: TRBV5-1
j_gene: TRBJ2-4
CDR3aa: CASRYRTSGSDTKNIQYF

abundance: NA
v_gene: TRBV20-1
j_gene: TRBJ2-3
CDR3aa: CSARVSSAGDTQYF

abundance: NA
v_gene: TRBV11-3
j_gene: TRBJ2-1
CDR3aa: CASSLGGAGEQFF

abundance: medium-sized
v_gene: TRBV7-6
j_gene: TRBJ1-1
CDR3aa: CASSLGQGAVAEAFF

abundance: NA
v_gene: TRBV12-3/TRBV12-4
j_gene: TRBJ2-1
CDR3aa: CASSFPREPTSSYLNVYNEQFF

abundance: NA
v_gene: TRBV4-3
j_gene: TRBJ2-3
CDR3aa: CASSQGTSGTSVQYF

abundance: NA
v_gene: TRBV29-1
j_gene: TRBJ2-7
CDR3aa: CSVGTGLTYEQYF

abundance: NA
v_gene: TRBV12-3/TRBV12-4
j_gene: TRBJ2-7
CDR3aa: CASSPSPISHGYEQYF

abundance: NA
v_gene: TRBV4-1
j_gene: TRBJ1-2
CDR3aa: CASSQDRGQGYGYTF

abundance: NA
v_gene: TRBV5-5
j_gene: TRBJ2-7
CDR3aa: CASSSDRYEQYF

abundance: NA
v_gene: TRBV11-1
j_gene: TRBJ2-7
CDR3aa: CASKMLAGDTYEQYF

abundance: NA
v_gene: TRBV29-1
j_gene: TRBJ2-1
CDR3aa: CSVGSGQGSNEQFF

abundance: NA
v_gene: TRBV20-1
j_gene: TRBJ2-2
CDR3aa: CSARPGQTNTGELFF

abundance: NA
v_gene: TRBV6-5
j_gene: TRBJ2-2
CDR3aa: CASSLRTNTGELFF

abundance: NA
v_gene: TRBV6-5
j_gene: TRBJ2-1
CDR3aa: CASAGLSSYNEQFF

abundance: NA
v_gene: TRBV7-9
j_gene: TRBJ1-2
CDR3aa: CASSPTQIGYGYTF

abundance: NA
v_gene: TRBV18
j_gene: TRBJ2-3
CDR3aa: CASSPLRRQGTGTDTQYF

abundance: NA
v_gene: TRBV29-1
j_gene: TRBJ2-5
CDR3aa: CSVEGRGRLETQYF

abundance: NA
v_gene: TRBV29-1
j_gene: TRBJ2-1
CDR3aa: CSVIKSGAYNEQFF

abundance: NA
v_gene: TRBV7-9
j_gene: TRBJ2-5
CDR3aa: CASSSPGLAGAEGETQYF

abundance: NA
v_gene: TRBV20-1
j_gene: TRBJ2-7
CDR3aa: CSAGYTYEQYF

abundance: NA
v_gene: TRBV28
j_gene: TRBJ2-5
CDR3aa: CASSLGPWQETQYF

abundance: NA
v_gene: TRBV4-1
j_gene: TRBJ2-1
CDR3aa: CASSRGVLNEQFF

abundance: NA
v_gene: TRBV20-1
j_gene: TRBJ2-5
CDR3aa: CSARGVAGPLAQYF

abundance: NA
v_gene: TRBV6-2/TRBV6-3
j_gene: TRBJ2-7
CDR3aa: CASSTPGGGDYEQYF

abundance: NA
v_gene: TRBV5-6
j_gene: TRBJ1-2
CDR3aa: CASSSWDRGVPNYGYTF

abundance: NA
v_gene: TRBV3-1
j_gene: TRBJ2-7
CDR3aa: CASSQDNRAYEQYF

abundance: NA
v_gene: TRBV7-9
j_gene: TRBJ2-7
CDR3aa: CASSFAASRGEQYF

abundance: NA
v_gene: TRBV7-3
j_gene: TRBJ2-7
CDR3aa: CASSPGIGEQYF

abundance: NA
v_gene: TRBV6-2/TRBV6-3
j_gene: TRBJ1-2
CDR3aa: CASSYQAARNGYTF

abundance: NA
v_gene: TRBV10-3
j_gene: TRBJ2-3
CDR3aa: CAISPDRGQDRDTQYF

abundance: NA
v_gene: TRBV7-9
j_gene: TRBJ1-2
CDR3aa: CASSFRENGYTF

abundance: NA
v_gene: TRBV29-1
j_gene: TRBJ2-2
CDR3aa: CSVVLAGRTGELFF

abundance: NA
v_gene: TRBV20-1
j_gene: TRBJ1-1
CDR3aa: CSSWPWPITEAFF

abundance: NA
v_gene: TRBV6-5
j_gene: TRBJ2-7
CDR3aa: CASSYSTPSSIGYEQYF

abundance: NA
v_gene: TRBV7-3
j_gene: TRBJ2-1
CDR3aa: CASSPPLGLAGYNEQFF

abundance: NA
v_gene: TRBV7-2
j_gene: TRBJ2-7
CDR3aa: CASTGGAFYEQYF

abundance: NA
v_gene: TRBV29-1
j_gene: TRBJ1-1
CDR3aa: CSVPEGVYAFF

abundance: NA
v_gene: TRBV7-7
j_gene: TRBJ2-5
CDR3aa: CASSLVAGYRETQYF

abundance: NA
v_gene: TRBV27
j_gene: TRBJ2-7
CDR3aa: CASSLGGGTVYEQYF

abundance: NA
v_gene: TRBV13
j_gene: TRBJ2-7
CDR3aa: CASSPLGSSGGFYEQYF

abundance: NA
v_gene: TRBV29-1
j_gene: TRBJ2-3
CDR3aa: CSVEDPLGKLDTQYF

abundance: NA
v_gene: TRBV6-2/TRBV6-3
j_gene: TRBJ2-1
CDR3aa: CASTTGTPYNEQFF

abundance: NA
v_gene: TRBV7-6
j_gene: TRBJ2-3
CDR3aa: CASSDTGGGGTDTQYF

abundance: NA
v_gene: TRBV10-3
j_gene: TRBJ1-2
CDR3aa: CAISPQGENYGYTF

abundance: NA
v_gene: TRBV7-9
j_gene: TRBJ2-1
CDR3aa: CASSLSSGGTIYNEQFF

abundance: NA
v_gene: TRBV2
j_gene: TRBJ2-1
CDR3aa: CASSEGPGQPYNEQFF

abundance: NA
v_gene: TRBV5-5
j_gene: TRBJ2-1
CDR3aa: CASSRTGASSYNEQFF